One and the same sample provided the 14 T cell receptor beta chains below, sequenced in a study of T cells in Graves' hyperthyroidism and ophthalmopathy. Amplified regions were TCR beta CDR3 sequences from RNA transcripts. Using the HTBI primer set, a first-round RT-PCR was run on the TCR CDR3. In TCRdb, the multiplex PCR reads were re-called with MiXCR into one record per CDR3 protein. The data show a few hundred thousand distinct CDR3 sequences, with less than 25% seen just once and more than 20% held by the top ten. The sequencing input was blood. The source of these receptors is a man between 18 and 35 years old with Graves' hyperthyroidism.

The chain combines TRBV6-2 or TRBV6-3 with TRBJ1-2; D unclear. The V and J ends lost 5 bases and 2 bases respectively, with 21 bases between them. The V gene's germline CDR1 is MNHEY and CDR2 SVGEGT. This CDR3 is 17 amino acids long. The CDR3 sequence: CASSGVQSGIINYGYTF. The CDR3 DNA sequence: TGTGCCAGCAGTGGGGTGCAGTCGGGTATAATCAACTATGGCTACACCTTC.

The chain couples TRBV27 to TRBJ1-3; TRBD1 matches 7 bases. V was clipped by 5 bases and J by 7 bases; unmatched bases: 11. Germline CDR1 is MNHEY and CDR2 is SMNVEV (reference sequence). The CDR3 length is 15 residues. CDR3: CASSPLTGVRNTIYF. The CDR3 DNA reads as TGTGCCAGCAGTCCACTCACAGGGGTTCGTAACACCATATATTTT.

Many counts were recorded for this clonotype. The DNA of the CDR3 is TGTGCCAGCAGCCTGACAGGGGTGAATTCACCCCTCCACTTT. It translates to CASSLTGVNSPLHF. The rearrangement uses TRBV12-3 or TRBV12-4 and TRBJ1-6; TRBD1 aligns across 8 bases. The CDR3 extends over 14 amino acids. Trimming cost V 6 bases and J 7 bases; bases outside gene matches: 5.

This clonotype was recorded at least ten times. This chain's CDR3 is CASSLERTQYF. The CDR3 DNA reads TGTGCCAGCAGCTTAGAGAGGACCCAGTACTTC. This chain connects TRBV7-9 to TRBJ2-5; no reliable D call. V was shortened by 1 base and J by 7 bases, with 4 bases between the two germline ends. The CDR3 consists of 11 residues. The germline V gene has CDR1 SEHNR and CDR2 FQNEAQ (reference sequence).

This clonotype was counted ten times or more. This chain connects TRBV28 to TRBJ1-1, with no clear D. Germline V gene lookup returns CDR1 MDHEN and CDR2 SYDVKM. The CDR3 has 13 residues. V was cut by 7 bases and J by 6 bases, with 15 bases left in between. CDR3 sequence reads: CASIEGRSPEAFF. The CDR3 nucleotides are TGTGCCAGCATCGAAGGGAGGTCACCTGAAGCTTTCTTT.

This clonotype was recorded at least ten times. J is TRBJ2-5 and V is TRBV6-1, with D perhaps TRBD1 (6 bases). From germline, CDR1 is MNHNS and CDR2 SASEGT. V lost 5 bases and J lost 1, with 17 bases in between. The CDR3 has 16 amino acids. CDR3 loop: CASSPFGRGIQETQYF. The CDR3 coding sequence is TGTGCCAGCAGTCCCTTCGGTAGGGGGATCCAAGAGACCCAGTACTTC.

This clonotype was seen repeatedly, ten times or more. V gene TRBV10-3 combines with J gene TRBJ1-2, with D unclear. The CDR3 extends over 14 amino acids. Per germline, CDR1 ENHRY and CDR2 SYGVKD. The ends were cut back, 3 bases at V and 3 bases at J, with 11 bases in the middle. The CDR3 DNA sequence: TGTGCCATCAGTGACCTGGACGGTTACTATGGCTACACCTTC. Encoded protein: CAISDLDGYYGYTF.

This clonotype occurred many times. The chain joins TRBV7-6 to TRBJ2-7; TRBD2 matches at 12 bases. CDR3 length: 16 residues. The J segment lost 3 bases and the V segment lost 1 base, leaving 4 bases of the junction unmatched. CDR1 is SGHVS and CDR2 is FNYEAQ in the germline V gene. The CDR3 DNA reads as TGTGCCAGCAGCTTAGTACTAGCGGGGGGACTCTACGAGCAGTACTTC. This gives the protein CASSLVLAGGLYEQYF.

The chain recombines TRBV27 with TRBJ1-2; 8 bases match TRBD1. Germline CDR1 and CDR2: MNHEY and SMNVEV (reference sequence). V dropped 8 bases and J dropped 7; count of bases not matched to a gene: 3. The length of the CDR3 is 11 residues. The CDR3 here is CASWDRSGYTF. CDR3 nucleotide sequence: TGTGCCAGCTGGGACAGGTCTGGCTACACCTTC.

This clonotype was detected ten times or more. The chain carries TRBV6-5 and TRBJ2-7; possible D gene TRBD2, 6 bases. Germline CDR1 is MNHEY and CDR2 is SVGAGI. The CDR3 runs to 16 residues. V shed 0 bases and J shed 4 bases, with 16 bases lying between them. For the CDR3, the DNA is TGTGCCAGCAGTTACTCCGGGACTGAGACCTCTTACGAGCAGTACTTC. Its translation is CASSYSGTETSYEQYF.

This clonotype was detected ten times or more. This sequence joins TRBV12-3 or TRBV12-4 and TRBJ2-5; 8 bases line up with TRBD2. V was clipped by 4 bases and J by 4 bases; unmatched bases: 8. This CDR3 comprises 15 residues. This CDR3 is CASSSRSGGRETQYF. The CDR3 bases are TGTGCCAGCAGTTCCAGATCGGGGGGGCGAGAGACCCAGTACTTC.

The chain carries TRBV28 and TRBJ2-5; 10 bases fit TRBD1. Germline CDR1 reads MDHEN; CDR2 reads SYDVKM. After removal of 8 bases from V and 4 bases from J, the junction contained 7 bases not matched to a gene. This CDR3 has 14 amino acids. This CDR3 is CASVPGQGSETQYF. CDR3 nucleotides: TGTGCCAGCGTCCCGGGACAGGGGTCAGAGACCCAGTACTTC.

The V and J genes are TRBV12-3 or TRBV12-4 and TRBJ1-5; no firm D call. CDR3 length equals 14 residues. Trimming stripped 3 bases from V and 5 bases from J, with 11 bases between. This chain's CDR3 is CASSFLGFYQPQHF. The CDR3 DNA reads TGTGCCAGCAGTTTTTTGGGGTTCTATCAGCCCCAGCATTTT.

The CDR3 nucleotides read TGTGCCACCAAACGGGGGGCATTTGGCTACACCTTC. This gives the protein CATKRGAFGYTF. The chain combines TRBV27 with TRBJ1-2; D perhaps matches TRBD1 (6 bases). This CDR3 region has 12 residues. Germline CDR1 reads MNHEY; CDR2 reads SMNVEV (reference sequence). V gave up 10 bases and J gave up 7 bases, with 16 bases separating them.